The rows below give T cell receptor beta chains drawn from one sample of a study of shared clonotypes between healthy human individuals. Some clones are missing from TCRdb's copy, which holds only in-frame ones; the method was immunoSEQ multiplex PCR. The data hold more than 2,000,000 clones, with around nine tenths observed a single time. Sequences were obtained from naive CD4+ T cells sorted from blood. Every receptor here comes from a man between 18 and 29 years old in good health. The CDR3 runs from the conserved cysteine through the conserved F or W. D genes are given only for firm matches.

cdr3_nt | cdr3_aa | d_call | j_call | v_call
TGTGCCTGGAGTGTAATGGGACAGGGGGCCTCCGAGCAGTACTTC | CAWSVMGQGASEQYF | TRBD1 | TRBJ2-7 | TRBV30
TGCGCCAGCAGCCCCAGACAGGGCTCAGGAAACACCATATATTTT | CASSPRQGSGNTIYF | TRBD1 | TRBJ1-3 | TRBV4-1
TGTGCCAGCAGCCGGGGACAGGGCGATGGAAGTGAGCAGTTCTTC | CASSRGQGDGSEQFF | TRBD1 | TRBJ2-1 | TRBV5-4
TGTGCCAGCAGTGGGGCGACAGGTCCCACCGGGGAGCTGTTTTTT | CASSGATGPTGELFF | - | TRBJ2-2 | TRBV2
TGTGCCAGCAGTTCTCCTGGGCAGGGCTACACCTTC | CASSSPGQGYTF | - | TRBJ1-2 | TRBV6-5
TGTGCCAGCACCCCAGGCCTGGCCCTTCGCCCGTGGTTC | CASTPGLALRPWF | - | TRBJ2-7 | TRBV6-1
TGTGCCAGCTCACCCCCGACAGGGGAGGTGTTAGCTTTCTTT | CASSPPTGEVLAFF | TRBD1 | TRBJ1-1 | TRBV18
TGTGCCAGCAGCTTAGTACCCGCAACTAATGAAAAACTGTTTTTT | CASSLVPATNEKLFF | - | TRBJ1-4 | TRBV7-2
TGCGCCAGCAGCCAAGATAGGGGGGGGTCATCCTCGAATCAGCCCCAGCATTTT | CASSQDRGGSSSNQPQHF | - | TRBJ1-5 | TRBV4-1
TGTGCCAGCAGTGTCGGGACAGAGAGCAATGAGCAGTTCTTC | CASSVGTESNEQFF | TRBD1 | TRBJ2-1 | TRBV6-4
TGCAGTGCTAGGGAGGGGGGCGGCTACACCTTC | CSAREGGGYTF | - | TRBJ1-2 | TRBV20-1
TGTGCCATCAGTGTAAGCGGCCAGGGAAATTCACCCCTCCACTTT | CAISVSGQGNSPLHF | - | TRBJ1-6 | TRBV10-3
TGCGCCAGCAGCCCCGACAGGCTCCCCAGGGCCCAGTACTTC | CASSPDRLPRAQYF | - | TRBJ2-5 | TRBV5-1
TGTGCCAGCAGCTTAGACCGTACAGCTTCCTACGAGCAGTACTTC | CASSLDRTASYEQYF | - | TRBJ2-7 | TRBV11-2
TGTGCCAGCAGCACCAGACAGGGTCAGGTGGCCGGGGAGCTGTTTTTT | CASSTRQGQVAGELFF | TRBD1 | TRBJ2-2 | TRBV7-9
TGTGCCATCAGTTCCCCTCGTGACACTTCCTCCTACAATGAGCAGTTCTTC | CAISSPRDTSSYNEQFF | - | TRBJ2-1 | TRBV10-3
TGCAGTGCTAGATTTGCCAATGAGCAGTTCTTC | CSARFANEQFF | - | TRBJ2-1 | TRBV20-1
TGTGCCAGCAGCTTGGAGGTGCGGACTGAAGCTTTCTTT | CASSLEVRTEAFF | - | TRBJ1-1 | TRBV5-8
TGTGCCAGCAGTTTAAGACCGCATACCTACGAGCAGTACTTC | CASSLRPHTYEQYF | - | TRBJ2-7 | TRBV27
TGTGCCAGCAGCATACGACAGGGTGTGAGGACTGAAGCTTTCTTT | CASSIRQGVRTEAFF | TRBD1 | TRBJ1-1 | TRBV11-2
TGTGCCAGCAGCTTAAAACATGGCTACGAGCAGTACTTC | CASSLKHGYEQYF | - | TRBJ2-7 | TRBV11-3
TGTGCCAGCAGCCAATTCGTCGGGCAAGCCCGGGGCACAGATACGCAGTATTTT | CASSQFVGQARGTDTQYF | - | TRBJ2-3 | TRBV14
TGTGCCAGCTCACGTTCAGTTCAAGAGACCCAGTACTTC | CASSRSVQETQYF | - | TRBJ2-5 | TRBV18
TGTGCCAGCAGCTCACAGGGGGCGTACGAGCAGTACTTC | CASSSQGAYEQYF | TRBD1 | TRBJ2-7 | TRBV7-2